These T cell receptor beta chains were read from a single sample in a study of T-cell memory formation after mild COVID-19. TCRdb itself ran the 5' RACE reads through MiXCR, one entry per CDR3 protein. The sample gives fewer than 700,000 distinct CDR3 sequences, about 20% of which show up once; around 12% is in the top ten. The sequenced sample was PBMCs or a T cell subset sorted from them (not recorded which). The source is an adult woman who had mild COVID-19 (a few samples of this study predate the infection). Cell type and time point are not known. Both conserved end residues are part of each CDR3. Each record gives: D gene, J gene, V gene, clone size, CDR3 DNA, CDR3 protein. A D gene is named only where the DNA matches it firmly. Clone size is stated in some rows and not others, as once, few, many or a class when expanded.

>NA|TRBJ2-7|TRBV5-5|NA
TGTGCCAGCAGCCCTCCGGGACATACGCAAGCCGAGCAGTACTTC
CASSPPGHTQAEQYF
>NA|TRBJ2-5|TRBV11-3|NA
TGTGCCAGCAGCTCAACTACTTACGGACAGAAGTACTTC
CASSSTTYGQKYF
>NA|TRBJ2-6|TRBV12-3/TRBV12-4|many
TGTGCCAGCAGCCTCCACGTCCTGACTTTC
CASSLHVLTF
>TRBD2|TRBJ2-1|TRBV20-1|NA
TGCAGTGCGGAAGGGTTGCGGGAGTCCGGTTACAATGAGCAGTTCTTC
CSAEGLRESGYNEQFF
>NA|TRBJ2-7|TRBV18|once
TGTGCCAGCTCACCACCCCGAAGTCCCTACGAGCAGTACTTC
CASSPPRSPYEQYF
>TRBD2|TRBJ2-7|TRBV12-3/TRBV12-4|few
TGTGCCAGCAGTTTTCTAGCGGGAGGGCTGTACGAGCAGTACTTC
CASSFLAGGLYEQYF
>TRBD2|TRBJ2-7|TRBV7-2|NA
TGTGCCAGCAGCGGGAGCGGGATTTTATTCGAGCAGTACTTC
CASSGSGILFEQYF
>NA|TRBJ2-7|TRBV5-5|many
TGTGCCAGCAGCTTTTTATCAGGTACCTACGAGCAGTACTTC
CASSFLSGTYEQYF
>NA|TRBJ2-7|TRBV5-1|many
TGCGCCAGCAGCAAGGATGGGACAAGTCGCTACGAGCAGTACTTC
CASSKDGTSRYEQYF
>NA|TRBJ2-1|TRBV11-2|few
TGTGCCAGCAGCTTGGGGACTGAACCCTACAATGAGCAGTTCTTC
CASSLGTEPYNEQFF
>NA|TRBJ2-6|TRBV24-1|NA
TGTGCCACCAGTGACCCTGCAGGGGTCGGGGCCAACGTCCTGACTTTC
CATSDPAGVGANVLTF
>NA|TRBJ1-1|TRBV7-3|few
TGTGCCAGCAGCTTGGGAATTGGGACTGAAGCTTTCTTT
CASSLGIGTEAFF
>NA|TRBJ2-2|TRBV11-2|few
TGTGCCAGCAGTCCTATTAGGTACACCGGGGAGCTGTTTTTT
CASSPIRYTGELFF
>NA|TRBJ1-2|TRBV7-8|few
TGTGCCAGCAGCTTAGAACCGGGGCCATACTATGGCTACACCTTC
CASSLEPGPYYGYTF
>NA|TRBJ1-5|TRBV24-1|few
TGTGCCACCAGTGACGGCAACCGAGGGAGCAATCAGCCCCAGCATTTT
CATSDGNRGSNQPQHF
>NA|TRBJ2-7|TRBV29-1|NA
TGCAGCGTTGCCGGTTCCGGCTACGAGCAGTACTTC
CSVAGSGYEQYF
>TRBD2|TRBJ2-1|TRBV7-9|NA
TGTGCCAGCTGCGTTGGGACTAGCGGGGGGGACGAGCAGTTCTTC
CASCVGTSGGDEQFF
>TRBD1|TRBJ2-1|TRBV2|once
TGTGCCAGCAGAGATATAGACAGGGGGCAGTTCTTC
CASRDIDRGQFF
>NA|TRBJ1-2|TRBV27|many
TGTGCCAGCAGGGGCCTCGGGGATAGCTATGGCTACACCTTC
CASRGLGDSYGYTF
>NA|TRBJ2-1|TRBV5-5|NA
TGTGCCTCCAGGGCAGGGGCGGCCTACAATGAGCAGTTCTTC
CASRAGAAYNEQFF
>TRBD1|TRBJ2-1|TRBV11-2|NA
TGTGCCAGCAGCTTAAGGCCCCCCGTCGGACAGGGAGATGAGCAGTTCTTC
CASSLRPPVGQGDEQFF